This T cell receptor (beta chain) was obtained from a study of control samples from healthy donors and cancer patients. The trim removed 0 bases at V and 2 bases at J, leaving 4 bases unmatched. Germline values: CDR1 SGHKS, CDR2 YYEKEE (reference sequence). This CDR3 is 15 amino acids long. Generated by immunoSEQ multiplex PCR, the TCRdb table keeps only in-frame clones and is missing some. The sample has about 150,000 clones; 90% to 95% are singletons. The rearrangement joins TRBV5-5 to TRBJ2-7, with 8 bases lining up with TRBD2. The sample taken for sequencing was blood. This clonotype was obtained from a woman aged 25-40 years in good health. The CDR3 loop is CASSLASGSPYEQYF. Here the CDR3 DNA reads TGTGCCAGCAGCTTGGCTAGCGGGTCTCCCTACGAGCAGTACTTC. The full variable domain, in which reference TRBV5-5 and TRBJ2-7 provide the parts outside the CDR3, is DAGVTQSPTHLIKTRGQQVTLRCSPISGHKSVSWYQQVLGQGPQFIFQYYEKEERGRGNFPDRFSARQFPNYSSELNVNALLLGDSALYLCASSLASGSPYEQYFGPGTRLTVT.